One T cell receptor (beta chain) is described in this entry. Antigen specificity is unknown. Unmatched junction bases numbered 8, after V lost 7 bases and J lost 9 bases. CDR3 length equals 15 residues. Germline V CDR1 and CDR2: LGHNA, YNFKEQ. The data are from a study of cytomegalovirus exposure and HLA in healthy donors. PCR amplification relied on 60 Vbeta primers (plus 13 Jbeta primers). Assay used: immunoSEQ multiplex PCR; TCRdb lists only in-frame clones, some missing. The sample has over 250,000 clones; about nine tenths are singletons. General study points: Differences between HLA loci emerged in a later analysis of TCR association rates, with DRB1 most and HLA-C fewest. According to the study, 150 to 200 TCR beta chains were cytomegalovirus-associated. Analyses of presence/absence relied on an assumption of roughly uniform sequencing depth across donors. Per a prior analysis, the majority of TCR beta V segments were productive roughly 87% or roughly 30% of the time.

The sequence came from a man aged 35 to 55 in good health and CMV-seropositive. The chain has TRBV4-2 and TRBJ2-1; TRBD2 matches 14 bases. The sample taken for sequencing was PBMCs. CDR3 protein: CASIGTSGSGIEQFF. CDR3 sequence (DNA): TGTGCCAGCATCGGGACTAGCGGGAGCGGGATTGAGCAGTTCTTC.